The text below deals with one TCR beta chain. The antigen is not known. The entry originates in a study of PD-1 blockade in classical Hodgkin lymphoma. Some clones are missing from TCRdb's copy, which holds only in-frame ones; the method was immunoSEQ multiplex PCR. The sample includes 110,000 or so clones, roughly nine tenths seen only once; the top ten take 19%. Broader study findings: CD4+ TCR diversity, unlike CD8+, climbed significantly by C4D1.

V was trimmed by 3 bases and J by 2 bases, leaving 11 bases between them. Germline CDR1 is SGHTA and CDR2 is FQGNSA. The CDR3 has 15 residues. As for time point: cycle 4 day 1 (C4D1), after around six weeks of nivolumab. Relapse was seen in all patients after autologous stem cell transplantation, and brentuximab vedotin exposure was variable. The material was peripheral blood mononuclear cells (PBMCs), obtained before the fourth cycle of nivolumab. The receptor was isolated from a human donor with classical Hodgkin lymphoma. The chain joins TRBV7-2 to TRBJ1-5; D remains ambiguous. This CDR3 is CASSFARSGNQPQHF. As DNA, the CDR3 is TGTGCCAGCAGCTTCGCAAGGAGTGGCAATCAGCCCCAGCATTTT.